This T cell receptor (beta chain) was documented in a study of T cell responses to AZD1222 COVID-19 vaccine. Notes on the study in general: At baseline, seropositivity was found in only a handful of AZD1222 recipients.

The table lists this clone with a few counts. No antigen is known for it. The protocol was immunoSEQ multiplex PCR, while the TCRdb copy is restricted to in-frame clones and leaves out a portion. This sample has 95,000 to 150,000 clones, with about 89% found just once. The CDR3 covers 15 residues. Germline values: CDR1 SGHTA, CDR2 FQGNSA. Trimming took 2 bases from V and 4 from J, leaving 12 bases between them. The specimen comprised peripheral blood, sampled on day 0 of AZD1222 vaccination. The chain has TRBV7-2 and TRBJ1-5; possible D gene TRBD1, 5 bases. This TCR was recovered from an adult in good health. The CDR3 DNA sequence: TGTGCCAGCAGCTTATCTCGGGGCCTAAATCAGCCCCAGCATTTT. Its protein is CASSLSRGLNQPQHF.